Each of the 8 T cell receptor beta chains below was sequenced from the same sample in a study of cytomegalovirus exposure and HLA in healthy donors. TCRdb keeps only in-frame clones here, not all; method: immunoSEQ multiplex PCR. This sample has roughly 180,000 clones, with around nine tenths found just once. Source material: PBMCs. The receptors derive from a man aged 30-40 years in good health and CMV-seropositive.

V and J are TRBV7-2 and TRBJ2-1; TRBD2 agrees at 15 bases. The CDR3 is 15 amino acids. V lost 5 bases and J lost 9; bases outside the gene matches: 5. The V gene's germline CDR1 is SGHTA and CDR2 FQGNSA. The CDR3 region is CASSPWTSGGGEQFF. The CDR3 region has the DNA TGTGCCAGCAGCCCCTGGACTAGCGGGGGGGGTGAGCAGTTCTTC.

The V gene is TRBV29-1, the J gene TRBJ2-2; D gene unclear. Trimming shortened V by 0 bases and J by 2 bases, and 7 bases separated the two germline ends. This CDR3 comprises 14 residues. Per the germline V gene, CDR1 is SQVTM and CDR2 is ANQGSEA. The CDR3 sequence is CSVEDRPNTGELFF. CDR3 coding DNA: TGCAGCGTTGAAGATCGGCCAAACACCGGGGAGCTGTTTTTT.

The chain combines TRBV5-8 with TRBJ1-4; 7 bases are shared with TRBD1. The V gene end was trimmed by 8 bases and the J gene end by 7 bases; junction bases not matched to a gene: 5. This CDR3 spans 12 amino acids. Germline V gene sequence: CDR1 SGHTS, CDR2 YDEGEE. CDR3 protein: CASGRGTEKLFF. The CDR3 coding sequence is TGTGCCAGTGGCAGGGGGACTGAAAAACTGTTTTTT.

The V gene is TRBV28, the J gene TRBJ1-1; D not resolved. CDR1 is MDHEN and CDR2 is SYDVKM in the germline V gene. The CDR3 extends over 12 amino acids. Trimming took 7 bases from V and 3 from J, leaving 9 bases between them. The CDR3 DNA follows: TGTGCCAGCACCAACAGCCACACTGAAGCTTTCTTT. This gives the protein CASTNSHTEAFF.

V gene TRBV6-6 combines with J gene TRBJ1-4; D is unclear. CDR3 length: 14 amino acids. V lost 2 bases and J lost 7, with 11 bases in between. Germline V lookup: CDR1 MNHNY, CDR2 SVGAGI (reference sequence). This chain's CDR3 is CASSYGAVGEKLFF. The CDR3 region has the DNA TGTGCCAGCAGTTACGGCGCAGTAGGTGAAAAACTGTTTTTT.

The chain employs TRBV5-1 and TRBJ2-1; D possibly corresponds to TRBD2 (5 bases). The CDR3 spans 15 residues. Trimming left V 3 bases short and J 4 bases short, with 14 bases between. Per the germline V gene, CDR1 is SGHRS and CDR2 is YFSETQ. The CDR3 sequence: CASSWTPPPYNEQFF. The CDR3 nucleotides are TGCGCCAGCAGCTGGACTCCACCCCCTTACAATGAGCAGTTCTTC.

Regarding this clone: Without the conserved terminal phenylalanine or tryptophan, this CDR3 likely stems from a read error. The V and J genes are TRBV30 and TRBJ1-6; no firm D call. V lost 4 bases to trimming and J lost 0 bases, with 10 bases between them. Germline V gives CDR1 GTSNPN, CDR2 SVGIG (reference sequence). There are 15 residues in the CDR3. The CDR3 reads CAWIKENSYNSPLHL. For the CDR3, the DNA is TGTGCCTGGATAAAGGAAAACTCCTATAATTCACCCCTCCACCTT.

The chain uses TRBV5-6 and TRBJ1-6; a weak D match, TRBD1 (5 bases). The CDR3 covers 14 residues. V lost 4 bases and J 7 bases, leaving 12 bases between the germline ends. Germline lookup yields CDR1 SGHDT and CDR2 YYEEEE. The CDR3 sequence is CASSPGRENSPLHF. In nucleotides, the CDR3 is TGTGCCAGCAGCCCGGGACGGGAGAATTCACCCCTCCACTTT.